One sample yielded the 14 T cell receptor beta chains listed below, sequenced in a study of cytomegalovirus exposure and HLA in healthy donors. The PCR made use of 60 Vbeta and 13 Jbeta primers. The table came from immunoSEQ multiplex PCR; TCRdb's copy has only in-frame clones and leaves some out. The sample has some 130,000 clones; roughly 73% are singletons. The sample was PBMCs. Receptor source: a male donor in good health and CMV-seronegative.

The rearrangement links TRBV18 to TRBJ1-2, with TRBD1 matching 7 bases. Looked up from germline, CDR1 is KGHSH and CDR2 is LQKENI. This CDR3 has 15 residues. V trimming: 6 bases; J trimming: 8 bases; junction bases outside the gene matches: 15. CDR3 protein: CASSQGETGTSGYTF. CDR3 sequence (DNA): TGTGCCAGCTCCCAGGGGGAGACAGGGACGAGCGGCTACACCTTC.

V and J are TRBV5-1 and TRBJ2-5; 9 nucleotides match TRBD1. In germline, CDR1 is SGHRS, CDR2 YFSETQ. The CDR3 extends over 16 amino acids. V lost 4 bases and J lost 5; bases outside the gene matches: 12. CDR3 sequence: CASSLTPGQGGETQYF. The CDR3 DNA follows: TGCGCCAGCAGCCTAACGCCGGGACAGGGCGGGGAGACCCAGTACTTC.

This chain connects TRBV5-1 to TRBJ2-7, with 9 bases aligning to TRBD2. In germline, CDR1 is SGHRS, CDR2 YFSETQ. Trimming removed 5 bases from V and 7 bases from J; junction bases left unmatched: 13. The CDR3 extends over 15 amino acids. CDR3 nucleotides: TGCGCCAGCAGACGTCCCGGGACTAGCACCGGAGAGCAGTACTTC. Its protein is CASRRPGTSTGEQYF.

As for this clone: The final CDR3 position lacks the conserved phenylalanine or tryptophan, pointing to a likely read error. CDR3 loop: CAISNPGQGVNEQYL. CDR3 DNA sequence: TGTGCCATCAGTAACCCGGGACAGGGGGTAAACGAGCAGTACCTC. The chain joins TRBV10-3 to TRBJ2-7; 11 bases line up with TRBD1. CDR1 is ENHRY, CDR2 SYGVKD, per germline. CDR3 length: 15 residues. With 5 bases clipped from V and 5 bases from J, the junction kept 8 bases outside the gene matches.

CDR3 protein: CASSQVAASSGSNKGTQYF. DNA of the CDR3: TGCGCCAGCAGCCAAGTAGCGGCGTCTAGCGGGTCTAACAAAGGGACCCAGTACTTC. The genes are TRBV4-3 and TRBJ2-5; 8 nucleotides align to TRBD2. V lost 1 base, J lost 7 bases, and 20 bases stayed unmatched. In germline, CDR1 is LGHNA, CDR2 YSLEER. The CDR3 totals 19 residues.

This chain uses TRBV14 with TRBJ2-3, with no clear D. The germline V gene has CDR1 SGHDN and CDR2 FVKESK. V dropped 3 bases and J dropped 2 bases, with 9 bases sitting between them. The CDR3 sequence is 14 residues long. CDR3 DNA: TGTGCCAGCAGCCACGGCCAGGTCACAGATACGCAGTATTTT. Its translation: CASSHGQVTDTQYF.

The J gene is TRBJ2-1, the V gene TRBV30; 8 bases map to TRBD2. Germline values: CDR1 GTSNPN, CDR2 SVGIG (reference sequence). The V and J ends lost 0 bases and 9 bases, in that order; junction bases with no gene match: 7. CDR3 size: 14 residues. This CDR3 is CAWSVRTSLSEQFF. CDR3 DNA: TGTGCCTGGAGTGTACGGACTAGCCTTAGTGAGCAGTTCTTC.

The chain uses TRBV19 and TRBJ1-4, with 8 nucleotides matching TRBD1. CDR3 size: 14 residues. CDR1 and CDR2 from the germline V gene are LNHDA and SQIVND (reference sequence). Unmatched junction bases numbered 2, after V lost 4 bases and J lost 4 bases. CDR3 sequence (DNA): TGTGCCAGTAGTACAGGGACAGGTAATGAAAAACTGTTTTTT. Translated: CASSTGTGNEKLFF.

This sequence joins TRBV12-1 and TRBJ2-7; the table's TRBD2 call for D was not verified on the DNA. TRBV12-1 counts as a pseudogene. CDR3 length: 12 amino acids. The CDR3 sequence is CASSFLGGEQYF. As DNA, the CDR3 is TGTGCCAGCAGCTTTCTAGGCGGGGAGCAGTACTTC.

This rearrangement joins TRBV30 to TRBJ1-3; 10 bases are a match to TRBD1. This CDR3 has 15 amino acids. Germline values: CDR1 GTSNPN, CDR2 SVGIG (reference sequence). Trimming removed 0 bases from V and 5 bases from J; junction bases left unmatched: 4. DNA of the CDR3: TGTGCCTGGAGTGTACGGGACAGGGGTCGAAACACCATATATTTT. This sequence encodes CAWSVRDRGRNTIYF.

V and J are TRBV11-1 and TRBJ1-1; D is possibly TRBD1 (6 bases). Germline loops: CDR1 SGHAT, CDR2 FQDESV (reference sequence). Trimming shortened V by 3 bases and J by 5 bases, and 13 bases separated the two germline ends. CDR3 length: 14 residues. DNA of the CDR3: TGTGCCAGCAGCTTCGCAGGGGCAGGGACTGAAGCTTTCTTT. Residues: CASSFAGAGTEAFF.

This chain joins TRBV11-3 and TRBJ2-7, with TRBD1 identical over 8 bases. The CDR3 consists of 14 residues. Germline V gene data show CDR1 as SGHNT and CDR2 as YENEEA. V trimming: 5 bases; J trimming: 2 bases; junction bases outside the gene matches: 5. CDR3 residues: CASSPRTGPYEQYF. The CDR3 DNA sequence: TGTGCCAGCAGCCCTCGGACAGGGCCCTACGAGCAGTACTTC.

CDR3: CASSFDRPSSYEQYF. The DNA for the CDR3 is TGTGCCAGCAGCTTCGACAGACCCAGTAGCTACGAGCAGTACTTC. The chain recombines TRBV7-2 with TRBJ2-7, with D possibly being TRBD1 (5 bases). Germline assignment: CDR1 SGHTA and CDR2 FQGNSA. This CDR3 has 15 residues. V dropped 3 bases and J dropped 3 bases, with 15 bases sitting between them.

The V call is TRBV19, the J call TRBJ1-6; D unresolved. Germline V CDR1 and CDR2: LNHDA, SQIVND (reference sequence). Trimming pared 0 bases from V and 5 bases from J, leaving 2 bases between. The CDR3 covers 13 residues. The CDR3 region has the DNA TGTGCCAGTAGTATAGATAATAATTCACCCCTCCACTTT. Its translation: CASSIDNNSPLHF. The full variable domain, rest sourced from reference TRBV19 and TRBJ1-6, is DGGITQSPKYLFRKEGQNVTLSCEQNLNHDAMYWYRQDPGQGLRLIYYSQIVNDFQKGDIAEGYSVSREKKESFPLTVTSAQKNPTAFYLCASSIDNNSPLHFGNGTRLTVT.